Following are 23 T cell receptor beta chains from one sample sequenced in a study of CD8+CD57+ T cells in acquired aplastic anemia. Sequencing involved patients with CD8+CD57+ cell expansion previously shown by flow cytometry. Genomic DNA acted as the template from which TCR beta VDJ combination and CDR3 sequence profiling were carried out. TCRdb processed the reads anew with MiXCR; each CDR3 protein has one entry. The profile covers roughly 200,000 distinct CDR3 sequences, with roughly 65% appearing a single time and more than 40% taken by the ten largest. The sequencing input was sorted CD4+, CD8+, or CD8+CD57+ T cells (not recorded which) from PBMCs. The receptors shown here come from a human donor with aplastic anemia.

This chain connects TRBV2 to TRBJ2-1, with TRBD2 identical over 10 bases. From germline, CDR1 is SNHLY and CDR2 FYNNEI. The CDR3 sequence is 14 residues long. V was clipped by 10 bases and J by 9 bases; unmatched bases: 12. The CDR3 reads CAIPGLASSLEQFF. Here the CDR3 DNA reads TGTGCCATTCCGGGACTAGCGTCGTCACTTGAGCAGTTCTTC.

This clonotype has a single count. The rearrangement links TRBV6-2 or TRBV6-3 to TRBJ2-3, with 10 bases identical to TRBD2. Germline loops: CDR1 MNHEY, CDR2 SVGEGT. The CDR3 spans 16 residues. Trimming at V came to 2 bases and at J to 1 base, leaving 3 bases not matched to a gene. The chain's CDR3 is CASSYLGLARTDTQYF. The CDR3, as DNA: TGTGCCAGCAGTTACCTGGGACTAGCGCGCACAGATACGCAGTATTTT.

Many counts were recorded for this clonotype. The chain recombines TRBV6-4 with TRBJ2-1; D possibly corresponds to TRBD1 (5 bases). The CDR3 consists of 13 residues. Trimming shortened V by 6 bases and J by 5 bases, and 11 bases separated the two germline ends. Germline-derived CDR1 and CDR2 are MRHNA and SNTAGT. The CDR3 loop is CASSPDSHNEQFF. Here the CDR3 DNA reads TGTGCCAGCAGCCCCGACAGCCACAATGAGCAGTTCTTC.

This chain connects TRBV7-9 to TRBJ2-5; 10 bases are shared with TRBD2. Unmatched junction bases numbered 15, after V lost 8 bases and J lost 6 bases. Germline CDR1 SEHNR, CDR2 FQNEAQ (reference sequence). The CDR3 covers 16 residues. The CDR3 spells CASEKTAAGGRKTQYF. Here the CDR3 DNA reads TGTGCCAGCGAGAAGACCGCAGCGGGAGGGCGGAAGACCCAGTACTTC.

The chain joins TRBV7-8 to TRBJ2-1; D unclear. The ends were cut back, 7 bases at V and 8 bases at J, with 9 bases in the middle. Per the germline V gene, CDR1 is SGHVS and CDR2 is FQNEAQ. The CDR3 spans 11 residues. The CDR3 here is CASTKRDEQFF. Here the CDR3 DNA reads TGTGCCAGCACAAAAAGGGATGAGCAGTTCTTC.

The CDR3 is CASRRGQGYGNTIYF. The CDR3 nucleotides are TGTGCCAGCAGGCGGGGACAGGGGTATGGAAACACCATATATTTT. The chain recombines TRBV2 with TRBJ1-3; 10 positions agree with TRBD1. J gave up 3 bases and V 6 bases, and 5 bases lay outside the gene matches. The CDR3 sequence is 15 residues long. The germline V gene has CDR1 SNHLY and CDR2 FYNNEI.

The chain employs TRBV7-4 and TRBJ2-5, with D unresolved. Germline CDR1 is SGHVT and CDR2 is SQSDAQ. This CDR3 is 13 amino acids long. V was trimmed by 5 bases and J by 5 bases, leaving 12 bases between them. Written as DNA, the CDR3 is TGTGCCAGCAGCGCACCGGTGGGGGAGACCCAGTACTTC. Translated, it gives CASSAPVGETQYF.

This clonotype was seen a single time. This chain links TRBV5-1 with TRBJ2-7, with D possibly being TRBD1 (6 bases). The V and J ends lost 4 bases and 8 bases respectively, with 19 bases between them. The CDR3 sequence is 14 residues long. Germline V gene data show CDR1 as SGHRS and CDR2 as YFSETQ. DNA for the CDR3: TGCGCCAGCAGCGAGACCGGGACACCCCTCAAGCAGTACTTC. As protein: CASSETGTPLKQYF.

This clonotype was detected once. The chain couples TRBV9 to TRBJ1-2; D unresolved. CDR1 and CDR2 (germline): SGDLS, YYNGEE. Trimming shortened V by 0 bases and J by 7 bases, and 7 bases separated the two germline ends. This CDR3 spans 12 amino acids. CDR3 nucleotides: TGTGCCAGCAGCGTAGGCACGGGTGGCTACACCTTC. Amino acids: CASSVGTGGYTF.

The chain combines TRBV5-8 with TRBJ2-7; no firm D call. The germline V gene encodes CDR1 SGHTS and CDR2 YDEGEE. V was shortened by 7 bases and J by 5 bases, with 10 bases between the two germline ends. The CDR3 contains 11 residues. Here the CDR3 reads CASRWLHEQYF. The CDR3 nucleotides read TGTGCCAGCCGGTGGCTCCACGAGCAGTACTTC.

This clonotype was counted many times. CDR3 amino acids: CATSQTGTEAFF. The CDR3, as DNA: TGTGCCACCAGCCAAACAGGCACTGAAGCTTTCTTT. The chain has TRBV15 and TRBJ1-1; tentatively, D is TRBD1 (5 bases). V was shortened by 5 bases and J by 4 bases, with 8 bases between the two germline ends. In germline, CDR1 is LNHNV, CDR2 YYDKDF (reference sequence). The CDR3 consists of 12 residues.

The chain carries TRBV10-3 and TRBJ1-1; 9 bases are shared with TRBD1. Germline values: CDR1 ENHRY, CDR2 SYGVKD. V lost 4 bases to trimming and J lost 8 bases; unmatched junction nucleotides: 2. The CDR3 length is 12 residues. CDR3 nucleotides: TGTGCCATCAGTGGGACAGGGGAAGAAGCTTTCTTT. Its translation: CAISGTGEEAFF.

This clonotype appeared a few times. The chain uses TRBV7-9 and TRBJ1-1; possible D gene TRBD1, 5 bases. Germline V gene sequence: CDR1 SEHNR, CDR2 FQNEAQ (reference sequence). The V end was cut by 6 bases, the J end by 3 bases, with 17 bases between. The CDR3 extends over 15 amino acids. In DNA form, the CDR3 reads TGTGCCAGCAGATGGGGCCGTTCTCATTACACTGAAGCTTTCTTT. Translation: CASRWGRSHYTEAFF.

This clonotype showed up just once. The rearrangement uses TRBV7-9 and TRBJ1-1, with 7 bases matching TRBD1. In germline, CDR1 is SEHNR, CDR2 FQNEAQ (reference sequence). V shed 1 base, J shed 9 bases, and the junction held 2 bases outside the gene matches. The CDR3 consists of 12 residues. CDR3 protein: CASSLGRGQAFF. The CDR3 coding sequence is TGTGCCAGCAGCTTAGGTAGGGGGCAAGCTTTCTTT.

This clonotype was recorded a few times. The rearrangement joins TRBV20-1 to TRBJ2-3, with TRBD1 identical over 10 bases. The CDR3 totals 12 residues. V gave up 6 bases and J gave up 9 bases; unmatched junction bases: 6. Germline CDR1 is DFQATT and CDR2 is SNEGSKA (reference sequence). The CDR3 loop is CSAGLGQGTQYF. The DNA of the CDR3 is TGCAGTGCCGGATTGGGACAGGGGACGCAGTATTTT.

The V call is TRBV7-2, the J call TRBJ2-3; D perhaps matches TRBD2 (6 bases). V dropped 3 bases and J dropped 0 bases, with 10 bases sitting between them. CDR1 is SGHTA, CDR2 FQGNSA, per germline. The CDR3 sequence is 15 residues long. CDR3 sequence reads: CASSLWGTSTDTQYF. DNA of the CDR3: TGTGCCAGCAGCTTGTGGGGGACTAGCACAGATACGCAGTATTTT.

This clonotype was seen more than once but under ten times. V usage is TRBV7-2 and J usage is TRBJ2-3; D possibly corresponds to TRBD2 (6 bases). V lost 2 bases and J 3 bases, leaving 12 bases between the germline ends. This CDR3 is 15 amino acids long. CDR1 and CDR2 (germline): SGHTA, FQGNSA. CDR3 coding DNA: TGTGCCAGCAGCTTATGGTCCCGGGAGACAGATACGCAGTATTTT. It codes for CASSLWSRETDTQYF.

CDR3 nucleotide sequence: TGTGCCAGCAGCTTTGGGGCTTCTAACACAGATACGCAGTATTTT. Its protein is CASSFGASNTDTQYF. J is TRBJ2-3 and V is TRBV7-3, with D perhaps matching TRBD1 (5 bases). V lost 3 bases and J lost 2, with 12 bases in between. Germline V gene sequence: CDR1 SGHTA, CDR2 FQGTGA. The CDR3 length is 15 residues.

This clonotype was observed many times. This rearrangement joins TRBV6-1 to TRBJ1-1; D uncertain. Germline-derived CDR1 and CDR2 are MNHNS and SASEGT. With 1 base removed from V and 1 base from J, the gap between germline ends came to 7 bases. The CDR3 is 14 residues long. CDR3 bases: TGTGCCAGCAGTGAAGGATCAGGGAACACTGAAGCTTTCTTT. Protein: CASSEGSGNTEAFF.

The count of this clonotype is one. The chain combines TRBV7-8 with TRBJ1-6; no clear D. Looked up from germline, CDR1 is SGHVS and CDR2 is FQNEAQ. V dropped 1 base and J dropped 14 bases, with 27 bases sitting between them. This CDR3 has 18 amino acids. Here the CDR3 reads CASSLVGGLAGSGRALHF. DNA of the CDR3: TGTGCCAGCAGCTTAGTCGGAGGACTAGCGGGCTCCGGGAGGGCCCTCCACTTT.

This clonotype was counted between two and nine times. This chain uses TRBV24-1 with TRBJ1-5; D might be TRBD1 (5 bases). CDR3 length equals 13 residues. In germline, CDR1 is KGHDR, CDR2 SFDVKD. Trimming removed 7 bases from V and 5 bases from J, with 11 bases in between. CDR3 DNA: TGTGCCACCAGCGGCAGGGCAGATCAGCCCCAGCATTTT. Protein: CATSGRADQPQHF.

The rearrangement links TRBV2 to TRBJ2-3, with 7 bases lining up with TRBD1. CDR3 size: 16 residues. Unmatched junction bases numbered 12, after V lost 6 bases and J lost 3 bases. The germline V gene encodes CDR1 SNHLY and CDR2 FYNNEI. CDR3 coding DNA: TGTGCCAGCAGAGAAAAGACAGGGATTGGTACAGATACGCAGTATTTT. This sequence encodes CASREKTGIGTDTQYF.

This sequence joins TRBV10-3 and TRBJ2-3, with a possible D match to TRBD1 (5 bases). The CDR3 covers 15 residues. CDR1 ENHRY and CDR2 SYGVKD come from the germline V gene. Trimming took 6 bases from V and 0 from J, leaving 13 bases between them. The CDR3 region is CAIRGRTQSTDTQYF. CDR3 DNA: TGTGCCATCAGGGGTAGGACACAGAGCACAGATACGCAGTATTTT.